This T cell receptor (beta chain) emerged from a study of graft-versus-host responses after intestinal transplantation. Study as a whole: Recipients got multivisceral, liver-intestinal, or isolated intestinal transplants.

Findings and caveats of the study: The study found high graft-versus-host to host-versus-graft clonal ratios in allografts of patients with graft-donor T cell macrochimerism. GvH clones detected in recipient marrow included some appearing first in ileum or blood. Circulating GvH clone levels at their peak were associated with HvG declines (early post-transplant).

About this clone itself: Its cognate antigen is unknown.

The method was immunoSEQ multiplex PCR; TCRdb's version includes in-frame clones alone and lacks a portion of them. The sample has 40,000 or so clones, 85% to 95% seen once; the top ten hold around 3.6%. Germline V gene data show CDR1 as SGHRS and CDR2 as YFSETQ. V gave up 0 bases and J gave up 5 bases, with 18 bases separating them. The CDR3 consists of 17 residues. The input for sequencing was PBMCs, taken 734 days after intestinal transplantation. V gene TRBV5-1 combines with J gene TRBJ2-1; weak D call: TRBD1 (6 bases). The source is a human patient who received an intestinal transplant, so some T cells may come from the graft donor. CDR3 DNA: TGCGCCAGCAGCTTGGCCAGGCTTGGGACAACCAACAATGAGCAGTTCTTC. Protein: CASSLARLGTTNNEQFF. Complete variable domain (other parts from reference TRBV5-1 and TRBJ2-1): KAGVTQTPRYLIKTRGQQVTLSCSPISGHRSVSWYQQTPGQGLQFLFEYFSETQRNKGNFPGRFSGRQFSNSRSEMNVSTLELGDSALYLCASSLARLGTTNNEQFFGPGTRLTVL.